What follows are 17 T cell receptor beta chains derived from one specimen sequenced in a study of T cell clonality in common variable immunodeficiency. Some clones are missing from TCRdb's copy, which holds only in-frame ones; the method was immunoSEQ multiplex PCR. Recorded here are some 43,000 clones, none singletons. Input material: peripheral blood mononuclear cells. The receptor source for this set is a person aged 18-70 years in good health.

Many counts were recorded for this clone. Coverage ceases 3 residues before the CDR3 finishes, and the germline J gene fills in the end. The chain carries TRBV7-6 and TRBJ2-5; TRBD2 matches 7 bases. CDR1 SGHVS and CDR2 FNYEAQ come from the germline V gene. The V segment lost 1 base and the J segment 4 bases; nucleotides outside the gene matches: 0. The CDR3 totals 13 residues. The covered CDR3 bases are TGTGCCAGCAGCTTAGGCGGGAGAGAGACC. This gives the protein CASSLGGRET. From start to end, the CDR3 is CASSLGGRETQYF.

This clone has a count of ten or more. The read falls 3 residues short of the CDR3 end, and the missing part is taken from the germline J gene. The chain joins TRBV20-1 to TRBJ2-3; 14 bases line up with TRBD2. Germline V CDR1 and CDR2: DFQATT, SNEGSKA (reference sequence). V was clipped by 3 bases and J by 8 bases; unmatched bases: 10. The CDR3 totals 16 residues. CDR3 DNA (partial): TGCAGTGCTAGGGAAGGGACTAGCGGGAGATTCAGTACG. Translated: CSAREGTSGRFST. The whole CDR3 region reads CSAREGTSGRFSTQYF.

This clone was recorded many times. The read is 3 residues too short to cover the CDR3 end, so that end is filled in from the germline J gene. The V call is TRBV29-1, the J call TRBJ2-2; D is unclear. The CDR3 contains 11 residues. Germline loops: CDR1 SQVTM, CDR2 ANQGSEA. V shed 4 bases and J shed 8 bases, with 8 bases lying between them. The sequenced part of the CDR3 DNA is TGCAGCGTTGGACTTGGGGGGGAG. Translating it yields CSVGLGGE. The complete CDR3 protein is CSVGLGGELFF.

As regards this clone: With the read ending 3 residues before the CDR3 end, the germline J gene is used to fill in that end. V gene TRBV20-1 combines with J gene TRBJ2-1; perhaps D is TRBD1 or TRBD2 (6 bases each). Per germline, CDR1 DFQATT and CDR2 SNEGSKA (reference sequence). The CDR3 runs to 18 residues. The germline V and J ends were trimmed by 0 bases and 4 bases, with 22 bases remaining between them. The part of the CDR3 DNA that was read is TGCAGTGCTAGAGAATCCGGCAGGGTCCAGGGGAGGTACAATGAG. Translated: CSARESGRVQGRYNE. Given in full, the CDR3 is CSARESGRVQGRYNEQFF.

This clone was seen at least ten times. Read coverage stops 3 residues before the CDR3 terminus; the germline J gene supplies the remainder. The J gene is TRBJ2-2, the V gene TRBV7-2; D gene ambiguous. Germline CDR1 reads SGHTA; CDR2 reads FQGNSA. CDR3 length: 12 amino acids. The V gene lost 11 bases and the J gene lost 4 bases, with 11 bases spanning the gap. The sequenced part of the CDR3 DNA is TGTGCCTTGCTAAGCCCCACCGGGGAG. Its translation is CALLSPTGE. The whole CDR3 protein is CALLSPTGELFF.

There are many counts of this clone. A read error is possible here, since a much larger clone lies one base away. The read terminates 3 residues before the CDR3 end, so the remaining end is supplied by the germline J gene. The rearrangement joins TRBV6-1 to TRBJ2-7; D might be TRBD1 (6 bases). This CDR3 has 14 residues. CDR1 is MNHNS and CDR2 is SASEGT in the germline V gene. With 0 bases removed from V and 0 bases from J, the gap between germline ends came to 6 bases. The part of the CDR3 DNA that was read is TGTGCCAGCAGTGAAGCGGACAGCTCCTACGAG. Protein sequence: CASSEADSSYE. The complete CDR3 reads CASSEADSSYEQYF.

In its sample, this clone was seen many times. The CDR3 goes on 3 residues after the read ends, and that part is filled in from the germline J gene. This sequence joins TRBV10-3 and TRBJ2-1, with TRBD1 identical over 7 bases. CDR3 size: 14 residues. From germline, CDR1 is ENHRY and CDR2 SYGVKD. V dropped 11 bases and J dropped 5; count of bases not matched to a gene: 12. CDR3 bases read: TGTGCCTCCAGGGGGATAGGGGATGACAATGAG. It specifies CASRGIGDDNE. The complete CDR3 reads CASRGIGDDNEQFF.

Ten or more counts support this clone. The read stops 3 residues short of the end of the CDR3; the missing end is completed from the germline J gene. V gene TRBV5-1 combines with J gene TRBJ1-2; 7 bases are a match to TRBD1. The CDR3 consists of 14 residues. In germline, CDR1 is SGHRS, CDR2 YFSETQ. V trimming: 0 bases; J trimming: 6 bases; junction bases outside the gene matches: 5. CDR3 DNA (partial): TGCGCCAGCAGCTTGGCCGGGACAGTACATGGC. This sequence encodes CASSLAGTVHG. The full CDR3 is CASSLAGTVHGYTF. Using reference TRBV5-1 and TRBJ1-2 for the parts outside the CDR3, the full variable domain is KAGVTQTPRYLIKTRGQQVTLSCSPISGHRSVSWYQQTPGQGLQFLFEYFSETQRNKGNFPGRFSGRQFSNSRSEMNVSTLELGDSALYLCASSLAGTVHGYTFGSGTRLTVV.

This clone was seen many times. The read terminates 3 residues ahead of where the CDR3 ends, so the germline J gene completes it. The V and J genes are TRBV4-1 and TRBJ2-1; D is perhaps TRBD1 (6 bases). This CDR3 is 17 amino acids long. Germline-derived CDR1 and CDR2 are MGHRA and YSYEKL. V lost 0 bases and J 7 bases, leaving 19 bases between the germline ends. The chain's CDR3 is CASSQEALGSDRNEQFF. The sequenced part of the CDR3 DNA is TGCGCCAGCAGCCAAGAGGCACTGGGGAGCGACAGGAATGAG.

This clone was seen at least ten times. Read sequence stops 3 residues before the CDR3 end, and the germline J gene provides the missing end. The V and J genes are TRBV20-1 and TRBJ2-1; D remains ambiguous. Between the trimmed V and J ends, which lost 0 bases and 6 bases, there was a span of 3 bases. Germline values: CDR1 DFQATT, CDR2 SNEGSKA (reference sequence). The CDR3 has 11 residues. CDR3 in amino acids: CSARDLNEQFF. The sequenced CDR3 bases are TGCAGTGCTAGAGATCTCAATGAG.

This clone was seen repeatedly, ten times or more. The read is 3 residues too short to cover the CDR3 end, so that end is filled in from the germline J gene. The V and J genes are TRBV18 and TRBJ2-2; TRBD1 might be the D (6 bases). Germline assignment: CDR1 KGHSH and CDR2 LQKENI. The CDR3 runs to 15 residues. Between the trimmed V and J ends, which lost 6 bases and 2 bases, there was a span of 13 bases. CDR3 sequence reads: CASSLTGPNTGELFF. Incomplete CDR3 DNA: TGTGCCAGCTCCCTAACAGGGCCCAACACCGGGGAG.

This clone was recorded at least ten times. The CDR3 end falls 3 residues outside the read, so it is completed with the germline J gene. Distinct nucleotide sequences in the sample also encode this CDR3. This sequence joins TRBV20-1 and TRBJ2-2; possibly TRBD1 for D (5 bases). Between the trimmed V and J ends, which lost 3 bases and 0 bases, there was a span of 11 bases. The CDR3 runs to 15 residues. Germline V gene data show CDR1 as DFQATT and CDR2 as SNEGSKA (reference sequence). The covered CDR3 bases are TGCAGTGCTAGGGGTAAGACAGCGAACACCGGGGAG. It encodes CSARGKTANTGE. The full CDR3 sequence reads CSARGKTANTGELFF.

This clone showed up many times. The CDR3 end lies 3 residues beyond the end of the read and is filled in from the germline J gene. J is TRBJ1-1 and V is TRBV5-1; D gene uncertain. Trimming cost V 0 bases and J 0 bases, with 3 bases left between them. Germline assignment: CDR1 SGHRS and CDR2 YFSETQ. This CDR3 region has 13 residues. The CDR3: CASSLEVNTEAFF. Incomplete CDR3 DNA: TGCGCCAGCAGCTTGGAGGTGAACACTGAA.

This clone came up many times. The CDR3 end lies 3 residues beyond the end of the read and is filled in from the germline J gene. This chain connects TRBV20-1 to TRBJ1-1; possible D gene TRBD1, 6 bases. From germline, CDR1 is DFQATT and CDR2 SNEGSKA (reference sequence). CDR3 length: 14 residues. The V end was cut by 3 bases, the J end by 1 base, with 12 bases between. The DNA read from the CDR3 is TGCAGTGCTAGGTTGGGACACTGGAACACTGAA. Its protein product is CSARLGHWNTE. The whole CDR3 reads CSARLGHWNTEAFF.

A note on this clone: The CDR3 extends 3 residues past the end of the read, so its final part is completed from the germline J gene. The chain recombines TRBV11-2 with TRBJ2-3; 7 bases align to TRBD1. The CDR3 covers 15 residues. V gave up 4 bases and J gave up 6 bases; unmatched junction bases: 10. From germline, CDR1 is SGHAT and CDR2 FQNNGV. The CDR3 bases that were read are TGTGCCAGCAGCTCACGACAGGGTTGGAAGGATACG. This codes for CASSSRQGWKDT. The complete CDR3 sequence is CASSSRQGWKDTQYF. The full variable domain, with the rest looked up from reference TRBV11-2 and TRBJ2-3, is EAGVAQSPRYKIIEKRQSVAFWCNPISGHATLYWYQQILGQGPKLLIQFQNNGVVDDSQLPKDRFSAERLKGVDSTLKIQPAKLEDSAVYLCASSSRQGWKDTQYFGPGTRLTVL.

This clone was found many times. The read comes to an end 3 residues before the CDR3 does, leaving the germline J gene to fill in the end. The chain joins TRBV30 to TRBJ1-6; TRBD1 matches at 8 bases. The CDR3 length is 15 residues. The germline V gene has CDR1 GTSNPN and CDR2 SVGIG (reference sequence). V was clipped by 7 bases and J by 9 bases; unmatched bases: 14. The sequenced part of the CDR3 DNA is TGTGCCTTAACCCGGAAGGGACAGGCCCCTTCACCC. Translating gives CALTRKGQAPSP. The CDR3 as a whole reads CALTRKGQAPSPLHF.

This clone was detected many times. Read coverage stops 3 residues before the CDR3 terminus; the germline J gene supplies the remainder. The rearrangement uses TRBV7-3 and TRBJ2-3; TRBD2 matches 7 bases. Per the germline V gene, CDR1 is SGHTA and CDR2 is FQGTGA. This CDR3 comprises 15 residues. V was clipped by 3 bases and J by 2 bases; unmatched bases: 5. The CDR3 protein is CASSLQGGVTDTQYF. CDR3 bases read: TGTGCCAGCAGCTTGCAGGGAGGGGTCACAGATACG.